This entry concerns a single T cell receptor (beta chain). Its antigen is unknown. The record originates from a study of T-cell reconstitution after alpha-beta-depleted transplantation in children. Study outcomes and limitations: The study traced high day-60 TCRbeta diversity in some patients to surviving recipient T cells and thymic progenitors. Approximately two months post-transplant, alpha-beta T cells reportedly originated from several hundred expanded graft clones. Diversity and T-cell counts at one year after transplant derived mostly from new T cells.

As it was prepared, the TCRbeta library received unique molecular identifiers. TCRdb fed the PCR reads into MiXCR, producing one record per CDR3 protein. There are 780,000 or so distinct CDR3 sequences in the sample; 16% occur only once, and under 6% lies in the top ten. V lost 1 base to trimming and J lost 2 bases, with 8 bases between them. The CDR3 has 14 residues. The V gene's germline CDR1 is SQVTM and CDR2 ANQGSEA. V and J are TRBV29-1 and TRBJ2-2, with D perhaps being TRBD1 or TRBD2 (5 bases each). The sequence derives from a male patient aged 10 to 17 who had a stem cell transplant for acute lymphoblastic leukemia, so the T cells may come from the graft donor. The sequences come from PBMCs, mostly from graft donor cells, collected 360 days after TCRalphabeta/CD19-depleted stem cell transplant. The CDR3 is CSVEAGTNTGELFF. As DNA, the CDR3 is TGCAGCGTTGAAGCGGGGACCAACACCGGGGAGCTGTTTTTT.